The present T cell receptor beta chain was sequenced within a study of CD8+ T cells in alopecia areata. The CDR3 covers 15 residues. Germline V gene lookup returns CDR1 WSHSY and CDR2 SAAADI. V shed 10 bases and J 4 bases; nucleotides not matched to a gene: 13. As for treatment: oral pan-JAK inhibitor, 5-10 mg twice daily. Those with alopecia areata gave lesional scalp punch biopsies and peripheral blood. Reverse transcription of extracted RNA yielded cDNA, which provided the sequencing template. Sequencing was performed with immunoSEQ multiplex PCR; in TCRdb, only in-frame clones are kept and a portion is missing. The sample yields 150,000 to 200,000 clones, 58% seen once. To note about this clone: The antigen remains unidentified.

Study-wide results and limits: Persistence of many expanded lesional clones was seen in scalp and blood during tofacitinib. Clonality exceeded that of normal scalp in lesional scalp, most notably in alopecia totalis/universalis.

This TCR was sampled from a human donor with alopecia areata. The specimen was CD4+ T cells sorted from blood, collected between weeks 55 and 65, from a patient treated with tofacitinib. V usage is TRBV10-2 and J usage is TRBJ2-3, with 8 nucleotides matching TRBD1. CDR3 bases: TGCGCCACCCAGGGGGCCAGGGTCTCTGCAGATACGCAGTATTTT. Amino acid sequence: CATQGARVSADTQYF.